The clone carrying this TCR beta chain was observed a handful of times. Its matching antigen is unknown. The record originates from a study of response to subunit inactivated influenza vaccine. General study results and limits: It was suggested by the authors that few new T cells are recruited by each seasonal influenza vaccination.

TCRdb re-called the RT-PCR reads with MiXCR, one entry per CDR3 protein. The data hold about 570,000 distinct CDR3 sequences, with about 11% observed a single time. Per the germline V gene, CDR1 is MNHEY and CDR2 is SVGAGI. This CDR3 spans 14 amino acids. The V end was cut by 2 bases, the J end by 2 bases, with 6 bases between. These same data were also listed under a study on T cells expressing NK-cell markers. As that study records: In generating TCR beta cDNA, 5'RACE template switching with UMIs was used. TCR beta repertoires came from sorted CD3+CD56+NKG2C+, CD3+CD56+NKG2C- and CD3+CD56-NKG2C+ T cells. Dominant NKG2C+ clonotypes in roughly 6 donors made up roughly 1.0-7.5% of CD8+ T cells. There remained a lack of clarity about HCMV specificity of expanded NKG2C+ T cell clones.

Specimen: PBMCs from blood, collected on the day of vaccination. This sequence joins TRBV6-5 and TRBJ2-2; D remains unclear. The TCR sequence derives from a man between 50 and 59 years old who received an inactivated influenza vaccine. CDR3 amino acids: CASSYISNTGELFF. The CDR3 DNA reads TGTGCCAGCAGTTACATCAGTAACACCGGGGAGCTGTTTTTT.